Given below is one TCR beta chain in context. These data come from a study of CD8+ T cells in alopecia areata. cDNA reverse transcribed from extracted RNA served as the sequencing template. Libraries were prepared by immunoSEQ multiplex PCR; TCRdb keeps only in-frame clonotypes and omits some of them. The data show 100,000 to 150,000 clones, about 59% seen once. Treatment: oral pan-JAK inhibitor, 5-10 mg twice daily. The sequence was obtained from a human donor with alopecia areata. Material: CD4+ T cells sorted from blood, obtained at week 4, from a patient treated with tofacitinib.

The CDR3, as DNA: TGCGCCAGCAGCTCCGTCTTGGCCCAAGAGACCCAGTACTTC. Translating gives CASSSVLAQETQYF. The V gene is TRBV5-1, the J gene TRBJ2-5; no reliable D call. Trimming pared 3 bases from V and 1 base from J, leaving 10 bases between. Germline values: CDR1 SGHRS, CDR2 YFSETQ. There are 14 residues in the CDR3.